This is a list of T cell receptor beta chains from one sample in a study of regulatory T cells in long-lasting Graves disease. TCRdb redid the calling of the multiplex PCR reads with MiXCR, one entry per CDR3 protein. The top ten clones hold 12% to 15% of a sample with over 200,000 distinct CDR3 sequences, approximately 20% of them seen once. These sequences were also reported in another study, on T cells in Graves' hyperthyroidism and ophthalmopathy.

Material: peripheral blood mononuclear cells (PBMCs), obtained at new diagnosis, from a patient treated with antithyroid drugs. The origin of the receptors is a woman in her twenties or thirties with Graves disease. The CDR3 runs from the conserved cysteine through the conserved F or W. D genes are given only for firm matches. Size tells how often a clone was seen (once, few, many) or the class of an expanded clone, and some rows leave it out.

DNA	CDR3	size	D	J	V
TGCGCCAGCAGCTTGGCCGGGACGGGGACTGAAGCTTTCTTT	CASSLAGTGTEAFF	many	-	TRBJ1-1	TRBV5-1
TGTGCCAGCAGCCAAGATTATAGGCTAGCGGAAGAGACCCAGTACTTC	CASSQDYRLAEETQYF	many	TRBD2	TRBJ2-5	TRBV4-2
TGTGCCAGCAGCCACAAGACAGATCTGTTTTTT	CASSHKTDLFF	many	-	TRBJ2-2	TRBV12-3/TRBV12-4
TGTGCCAGCAGCAGAGACAGAACCACAGATACGCAGTATTTT	CASSRDRTTDTQYF	-	-	TRBJ2-3	TRBV5-1
TGTGCCAGCACCAACCGGGACAGGGATGAAAAACTGTTTTTT	CASTNRDRDEKLFF	many	TRBD1	TRBJ1-4	TRBV12-3/TRBV12-4
TGTGCCAGCAGCTTGGGCCCCCGGGAGTTGAATGAGCAGTTCTTC	CASSLGPRELNEQFF	many	-	TRBJ2-1	TRBV7-9
TGTGCCAGCAGGAAGACAGGGGCCGGGGCTGAAGCTTTCTTT	CASRKTGAGAEAFF	many	TRBD1	TRBJ1-1	TRBV2
TGTGCCAGCTCACCCGGGACTAGCGAGGCCAAAAACATTCAGTACTTC	CASSPGTSEAKNIQYF	many	TRBD2	TRBJ2-4	TRBV18
TGCGCCAGCAGCTTGGTAGGGGGCGATGCGGGAGGCTACACCTTC	CASSLVGGDAGGYTF	-	TRBD1	TRBJ1-2	TRBV5-1
TGCAGTGCTAGGAGTGGCGGCGCGTATAGCAATCAGCCCCAGCATTTT	CSARSGGAYSNQPQHF	-	-	TRBJ1-5	TRBV20-1
TGTGCCAGCAGCTTAACCAACTCGGGACTAGCGGGGGGCTCTCTAGATACGCAGTATTTT	CASSLTNSGLAGGSLDTQYF	many	TRBD2	TRBJ2-3	TRBV7-3
TGTGCCAGCAGGTACCTCGGGGATCAGCCCCAGCATTTT	CASRYLGDQPQHF	few	-	TRBJ1-5	TRBV6-2/TRBV6-3
TGTGCCAGCAGCCCAGGCCCCCTCGGCGACAGGGGAGGCTACACCTTC	CASSPGPLGDRGGYTF	many	TRBD1	TRBJ1-2	TRBV9
TGTGCCAGCAGCGTACTGGGGCGGGGGGGCCTCACCGAGCAGTACTTC	CASSVLGRGGLTEQYF	many	TRBD2	TRBJ2-7	TRBV7-2
TGTGCCAGCAGCCGTGAGGGGACAGGGCTCACGAACACTGAAGCTTTCTTT	CASSREGTGLTNTEAFF	-	TRBD1	TRBJ1-1	TRBV5-4
TGTGCCAGCAGTTATAGGAGGGCCGGGGCCAACGTCCTGACTTTC	CASSYRRAGANVLTF	many	-	TRBJ2-6	TRBV27
TGTGCCTGGAGACCGGGACTTAACACCGGGGAGCTGTTTTTT	CAWRPGLNTGELFF	once	-	TRBJ2-2	TRBV30
TGTGCCAGCAGCCAAGGAATGAATTCACCCCTCCACTTT	CASSQGMNSPLHF	few	-	TRBJ1-6	TRBV4-2
TGCAGTGCCCCCGCGGGCCCCTCGGACCAGCCCCAGCATTTT	CSAPAGPSDQPQHF	many	-	TRBJ1-5	TRBV20-1
TGTGCTAGTGGTTTGCGTGTGGGGGGCACTGAAGCTTTCTTT	CASGLRVGGTEAFF	many	-	TRBJ1-1	TRBV12-5
TGTGCCAGCAGCCTGGACAGCCGGAACACTGAAGCTTTCTTT	CASSLDSRNTEAFF	few	-	TRBJ1-1	TRBV5-4
TGTGCCAGCAGTGTGAAGGGGGTCGACAATTCACCCCTCCACTTT	CASSVKGVDNSPLHF	many	-	TRBJ1-6	TRBV12-3/TRBV12-4
TGTGCCACAACGAGGACAGGAGTATACAATGAGCAGTTCTTC	CATTRTGVYNEQFF	many	TRBD1	TRBJ2-1	TRBV5-8
TGTGCCAGCAGTGGGCAGGGCCTAGTGGATGGCTACACCTTC	CASSGQGLVDGYTF	many	-	TRBJ1-2	TRBV2
TGTGCCAGCAGTAATCCGGGACAGGGTTGGGAAAAACTGTTTTTT	CASSNPGQGWEKLFF	-	TRBD1	TRBJ1-4	TRBV25-1
TGCGCCAGCAGCCTTTCCGGACAGGGGTACACTGAAGCTTTCTTT	CASSLSGQGYTEAFF	many	TRBD1	TRBJ1-1	TRBV7-9
TGTGCTAGTGGTATACTAGGGGGCTATGAGCAGTTCTTC	CASGILGGYEQFF	many	TRBD1	TRBJ2-1	TRBV12-5
TGCGCCAGCAGTGCCAGCAAAAACATTCAGTACTTC	CASSASKNIQYF	many	-	TRBJ2-4	TRBV10-2
TGTGCCAGCAGTTTTGGAACTAGGAAGGAGCAGTTCTTC	CASSFGTRKEQFF	-	-	TRBJ2-1	TRBV27
TGTGCCAGCAGCTGGGGTAATCAGCCCCAGCATTTT	CASSWGNQPQHF	many	-	TRBJ1-5	TRBV3-1
TGCGCCAGCAGCTTACCATCTAGCGGACAAGAGACCCAGTACTTC	CASSLPSSGQETQYF	many	TRBD2	TRBJ2-5	TRBV5-1
TGCAGTGCTAGACACGGGGGTCCTAGACAGAGGGACACTGAAGCTTTCTTT	CSARHGGPRQRDTEAFF	once	-	TRBJ1-1	TRBV20-1
TGTGCCAGCAGCTTAGGCGGCGGGGGGGTCCTTGGCAAAAACATTCAGTACTTC	CASSLGGGGVLGKNIQYF	-	TRBD2	TRBJ2-4	TRBV7-2
TGTGCCAGCCGGGACGATGGAAACACCATATATTTT	CASRDDGNTIYF	-	-	TRBJ1-3	TRBV7-9
TGTGCCAGCAGTAAGCACCTGGGGGATGTCTATGGCTACACCTTC	CASSKHLGDVYGYTF	many	-	TRBJ1-2	TRBV6-1
TGCAGTGCTAGAGAAGGGGGCGGCTCCTACGAGCAGTACTTC	CSAREGGGSYEQYF	many	TRBD1	TRBJ2-7	TRBV20-1
TGTGCCAGCAGTTACGGGGACAGCAATCAGCCCCAGCATTTT	CASSYGDSNQPQHF	-	-	TRBJ1-5	TRBV6-5
TGCGCCAGCAGCCAAGGGACTAGCGGGGGGAATGAGCAGTTCTTC	CASSQGTSGGNEQFF	many	TRBD2	TRBJ2-1	TRBV4-1
TGCGCCAGCAGCTTGGGGCAGACATACTACATCTATAATTCACCCCTCCACTTT	CASSLGQTYYIYNSPLHF	many	-	TRBJ1-6	TRBV5-1
TGTGCCAGCAGCTTAACACTAGATTTCTATGAGCAGTTCTTC	CASSLTLDFYEQFF	-	-	TRBJ2-1	TRBV7-8
TGTGCCAGCAGCCAATTTTTACCACCGAAGGTAGGCTACACCTTC	CASSQFLPPKVGYTF	few	-	TRBJ1-2	TRBV16
TGTGCCAGCAGCTTGAGGGAGGGACAGAACACTGAAGCTTTCTTT	CASSLREGQNTEAFF	few	-	TRBJ1-1	TRBV7-6
TGTGCCAGCAGTGACAGGGAAGCGGTGGGAGAGACCCAGTACTTC	CASSDREAVGETQYF	many	-	TRBJ2-5	TRBV6-1
TGTGCCAGCAGGCTCGGAGGGGAGTCAAACACCGGGGAGCTGTTTTTT	CASRLGGESNTGELFF	-	-	TRBJ2-2	TRBV6-2/TRBV6-3
TGCAGTGCTAGAGGCCGGGACAGGGGAAATCAGCCCCAGCATTTT	CSARGRDRGNQPQHF	-	TRBD1	TRBJ1-5	TRBV20-1
TGTGCCAGCAGCTTCCGGGGGTCCACTGAAGCTTTCTTT	CASSFRGSTEAFF	-	-	TRBJ1-1	TRBV13
TGCGCCAGCAGCCCGGGACCGCCACGGTGGAACATTCAGTACTTC	CASSPGPPRWNIQYF	many	-	TRBJ2-4	TRBV4-1
TGTGCCAGCAGCTCAAGCGGGAGGTGGGAGACCCAGTACTTC	CASSSSGRWETQYF	-	TRBD2	TRBJ2-5	TRBV7-2
TGTGCCAGCAGCATAGACCGGGACAGACGCAATTCACCCCTCCACTTT	CASSIDRDRRNSPLHF	many	TRBD1	TRBJ1-6	TRBV11-2
TGTGCCAGCAGTTACTCGACACGTTTGGGAGTCGCTGAAGCTTTCTTT	CASSYSTRLGVAEAFF	many	-	TRBJ1-1	TRBV6-5
TGCAGTGCTAGACAGACAGGGTCGGATGGCTACACCTTC	CSARQTGSDGYTF	many	TRBD1	TRBJ1-2	TRBV20-1
TGTGCCAGCTCAGAAGGAGTACCTGGGGCCAACGTCCTGACTTTC	CASSEGVPGANVLTF	-	-	TRBJ2-6	TRBV18
TGTGCCAGCAGCCGTAGCGGGGGGATTTGGGAGACCCAGTACTTC	CASSRSGGIWETQYF	many	TRBD2	TRBJ2-5	TRBV12-3/TRBV12-4
TGTGCCAGCAGTATCTCCGGGACTAGCGGGAGGTGGTACCAAGAGACCCAGTACTTC	CASSISGTSGRWYQETQYF	once	TRBD2	TRBJ2-5	TRBV3-1